This is a list of T cell receptor beta chains from one sample in a study of T cell responses to AZD1222 COVID-19 vaccine. Sequencing was performed with immunoSEQ multiplex PCR; in TCRdb, only in-frame clones are kept and a portion is missing. Of about 110,000 clones listed, around 76% are singletons. The specimen was peripheral blood, collected on day 0 of AZD1222 vaccination. These receptor sequences come from an adult in good health. Each CDR3 is given with its conserved first and last residue. The D gene is left open where the match is weak.

>-|TRBV14|TRBJ2-1
CASSQGFTGLYNDEQFF
>TRBD1|TRBV5-6|TRBJ2-7
CASSLDRGWGEQYF
>-|TRBV19|TRBJ1-1
CASSKGLNTEAFF
>-|TRBV20-1|TRBJ1-3
CSASQQGSGNTIYF
>-|TRBV27|TRBJ1-1
CASSLRGRIRNTEAFF
>-|TRBV10-1|TRBJ1-1
CASSDGGWETEAFF
>-|TRBV6-2/TRBV6-3|TRBJ1-1
CASSSNDLTTEAFF
>-|TRBV20-1|TRBJ1-5
CSARAGQPQHF
>-|TRBV5-5|TRBJ2-7
CASSPGLNHEQYF
>TRBD1|TRBV13|TRBJ2-7
CASSSEAGTGGRYEQYF
>-|TRBV19|TRBJ2-5
CASSLGTWETQYF
>-|TRBV4-2|TRBJ2-5
CASSQGGHSGSGQYF
>-|TRBV6-5|TRBJ1-1
CASSRRPNTEAFF
>TRBD1|TRBV7-2|TRBJ2-4
CASSSGQGADDQYF
>TRBD1|TRBV6-2/TRBV6-3|TRBJ2-1
CASSYLKGAYNEQFF
>TRBD1|TRBV5-4|TRBJ2-7
CASSWGTGSYEQYF
>-|TRBV6-2/TRBV6-3|TRBJ1-2
CASSSGPSYGYTF
>TRBD1|TRBV11-2|TRBJ2-7
CASSTKTGGGEQYF
>-|TRBV7-3|TRBJ2-1
CASSLTRVGNEQFF
>TRBD1|TRBV3-1/TRBV3-2|TRBJ1-2
CASSQAGTGIFYGYTF
>TRBD2|TRBV11-1|TRBJ2-3
CASSLVAGGSTDTQYF
>-|TRBV5-1|TRBJ2-3
CASSPLAGLSTDTQYF
>-|TRBV6-5|TRBJ1-1
CASRKNTEAFF
>-|TRBV6-1|TRBJ1-2
CASSEGGRQADGYTF
>TRBD2|TRBV4-2|TRBJ2-5
CASSQGGLAGGRYQETQYF
>-|TRBV7-2|TRBJ1-6
CASSLNWQGSSPLHF
>-|TRBV10-3|TRBJ1-1
CAISERGGSNTEAFF
>TRBD1|TRBV27|TRBJ1-1
CASQDPGGWAFF
>-|TRBV11-1|TRBJ2-7
CASSLAGALSYEQYF
>-|TRBV4-3|TRBJ2-5
CASSQASGPQETQYF
>TRBD1|TRBV7-9|TRBJ1-6
CASSYGQGNSPLHF
>-|TRBV5-1|TRBJ2-6
CASTPGPSGANVLTF
>TRBD1|TRBV5-1|TRBJ1-1
CASSLTGGLTEAFF
>-|TRBV2|TRBJ1-6
CASSERHPNLLPLHF
>TRBD1|TRBV7-9|TRBJ2-1
CASSFRKTGQGYNEQFF
>TRBD1|TRBV4-3|TRBJ1-2
CASSQIQGAGGYTF
>-|TRBV15|TRBJ1-2
CATVPGRRPFNYGYTF
>TRBD2|TRBV10-3|TRBJ2-1
CAICKQGGGYNEQFF
>TRBD1|TRBV27|TRBJ1-2
CASSFQGGRSYGYTF
>-|TRBV18|TRBJ2-7
CASSRDGISYEQYF
>-|TRBV3-1/TRBV3-2|TRBJ1-2
CASSQDPPSPLTGQVYGYTF
>-|TRBV5-1|TRBJ2-7
CASAATGALPYEQYF
>TRBD2|TRBV5-1|TRBJ2-1
CASSLPPSGGGGNEQFF
>-|TRBV7-9|TRBJ2-7
CASSSGIDEQYF
>-|TRBV4-1|TRBJ1-1
CASSQDFSGNTEAFF
>TRBD1|TRBV7-9|TRBJ1-4
CASSYGQAGEKLFF
>-|TRBV7-8|TRBJ2-3
CASSLEVFTDTQYF
>-|TRBV7-3|TRBJ1-2
CASSLNQGQGYTF
>-|TRBV3-1/TRBV3-2|TRBJ1-1
CAAGPTNTEAFF
>TRBD2|TRBV6-2/TRBV6-3|TRBJ2-2
CASSPGGETGELFF
>TRBD2|TRBV2|TRBJ2-4
CASTFSGGRKNIQYF
>-|TRBV4-3|TRBJ1-5
CASSQDRRGGGNQPQHF
>TRBD2|TRBV14|TRBJ2-1
CASSQATSGGPQQFF
>-|TRBV7-9|TRBJ1-2
CASRQPVEGYTF
>-|TRBV25-1|TRBJ1-4
CASSDQTYPNEKLFF
>-|TRBV20-1|TRBJ2-1
CSAPGQSEQFF